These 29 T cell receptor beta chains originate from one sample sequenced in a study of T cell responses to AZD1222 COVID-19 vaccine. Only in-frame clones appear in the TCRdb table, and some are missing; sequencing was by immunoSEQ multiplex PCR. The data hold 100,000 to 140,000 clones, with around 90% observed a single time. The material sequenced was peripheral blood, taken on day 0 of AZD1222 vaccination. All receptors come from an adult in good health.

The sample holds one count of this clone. The CDR3 is CASRLGTSTYEQYF. CDR3 DNA sequence: TGTGCCAGCAGGCTGGGGACCTCTACCTACGAGCAGTACTTC. The J gene is TRBJ2-7, the V gene TRBV6-5; D tentatively reads TRBD1 or TRBD2 (5 bases each). The CDR3 totals 14 residues. The V end lost 6 bases, the J end lost 2 bases, and 14 bases lay between the germline ends. Germline V gives CDR1 MNHEY, CDR2 SVGAGI.

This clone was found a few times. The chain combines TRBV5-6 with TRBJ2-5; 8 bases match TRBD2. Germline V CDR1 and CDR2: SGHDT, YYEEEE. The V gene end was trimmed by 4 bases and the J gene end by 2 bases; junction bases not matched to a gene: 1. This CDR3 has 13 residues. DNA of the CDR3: TGTGCCAGCAGCCGCGGGGGGCAAGAGACCCAGTACTTC. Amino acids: CASSRGGQETQYF.

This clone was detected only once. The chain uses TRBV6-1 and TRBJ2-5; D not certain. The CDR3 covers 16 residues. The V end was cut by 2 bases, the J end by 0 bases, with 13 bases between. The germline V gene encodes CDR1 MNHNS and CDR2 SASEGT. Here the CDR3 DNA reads TGTGCCAGCAGTGAACACGGCAGTCCCTACCAAGAGACCCAGTACTTC. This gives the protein CASSEHGSPYQETQYF.

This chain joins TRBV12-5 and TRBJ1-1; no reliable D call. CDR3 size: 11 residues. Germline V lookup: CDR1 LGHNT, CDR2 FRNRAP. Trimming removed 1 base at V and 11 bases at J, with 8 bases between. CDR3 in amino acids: CASGLGPWAFF. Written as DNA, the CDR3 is TGTGCTAGTGGTTTGGGACCCTGGGCTTTCTTT.

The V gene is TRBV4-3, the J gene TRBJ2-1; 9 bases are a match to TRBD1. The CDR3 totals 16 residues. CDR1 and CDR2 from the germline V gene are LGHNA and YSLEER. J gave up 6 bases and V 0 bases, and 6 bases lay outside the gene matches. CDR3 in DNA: TGCGCCAGCAGCCAAGATCTGAAGACAGGGGGCAATGAGCAGTTCTTC. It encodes CASSQDLKTGGNEQFF.

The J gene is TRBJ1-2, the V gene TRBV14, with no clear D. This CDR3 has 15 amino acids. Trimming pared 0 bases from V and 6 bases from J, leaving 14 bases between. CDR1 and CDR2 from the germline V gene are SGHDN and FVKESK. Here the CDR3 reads CASSQDSSAANGYTF. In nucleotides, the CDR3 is TGTGCCAGCAGCCAAGATAGTTCGGCAGCGAATGGCTACACCTTC.

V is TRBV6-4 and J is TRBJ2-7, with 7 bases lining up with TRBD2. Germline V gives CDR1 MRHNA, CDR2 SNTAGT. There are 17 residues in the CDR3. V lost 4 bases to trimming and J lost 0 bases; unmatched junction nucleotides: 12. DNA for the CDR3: TGTGCCAGCAGTGTGATGGGGAAAGCGGGAACCTCCTACGAGCAGTACTTC. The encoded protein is CASSVMGKAGTSYEQYF.

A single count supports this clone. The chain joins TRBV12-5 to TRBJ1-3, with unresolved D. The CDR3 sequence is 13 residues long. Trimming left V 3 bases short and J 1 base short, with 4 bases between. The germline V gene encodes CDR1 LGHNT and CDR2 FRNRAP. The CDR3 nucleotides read TGTGCTAGTGGTTTAGGGTCTGGAAACACCATATATTTT. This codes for CASGLGSGNTIYF.

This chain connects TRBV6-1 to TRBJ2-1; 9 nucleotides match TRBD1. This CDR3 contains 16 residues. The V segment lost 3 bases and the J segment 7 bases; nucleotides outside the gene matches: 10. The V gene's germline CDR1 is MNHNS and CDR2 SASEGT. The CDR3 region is CASSEHSPGTGNEQFF. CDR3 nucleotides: TGTGCCAGCAGTGAGCACAGTCCCGGGACAGGGAATGAGCAGTTCTTC.

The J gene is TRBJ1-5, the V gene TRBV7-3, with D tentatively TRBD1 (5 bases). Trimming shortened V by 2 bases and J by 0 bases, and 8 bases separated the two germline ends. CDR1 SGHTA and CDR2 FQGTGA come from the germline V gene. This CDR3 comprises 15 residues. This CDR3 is CASSLQGYSNQPQHF. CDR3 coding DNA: TGTGCCAGCAGCTTACAGGGATATAGCAATCAGCCCCAGCATTTT.

The CDR3, as DNA: TGTGCCAGCAGCTACGACAGGGGAGGCACTGAAGCTTTCTTT. As protein: CASSYDRGGTEAFF. The chain recombines TRBV11-2 with TRBJ1-1, with 8 bases that match TRBD1. Losses at the gene ends were 4 bases for V and 4 bases for J; bases not matched to a gene: 5. The V gene's germline CDR1 is SGHAT and CDR2 FQNNGV. This CDR3 is 14 amino acids long.

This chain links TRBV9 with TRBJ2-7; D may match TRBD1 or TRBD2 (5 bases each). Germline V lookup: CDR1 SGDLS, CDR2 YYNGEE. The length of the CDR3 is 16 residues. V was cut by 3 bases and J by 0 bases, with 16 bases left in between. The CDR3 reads CASSGGVDRLSYEQYF. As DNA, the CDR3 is TGTGCCAGCAGCGGAGGGGTGGACCGTCTCTCCTACGAGCAGTACTTC.

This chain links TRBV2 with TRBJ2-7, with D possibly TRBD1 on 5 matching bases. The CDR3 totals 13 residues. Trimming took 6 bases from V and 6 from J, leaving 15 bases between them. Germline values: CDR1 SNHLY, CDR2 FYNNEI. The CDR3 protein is CASRPQAGFEQYF. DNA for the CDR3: TGTGCCAGCAGGCCTCAGGCAGGGTTCGAGCAGTACTTC.

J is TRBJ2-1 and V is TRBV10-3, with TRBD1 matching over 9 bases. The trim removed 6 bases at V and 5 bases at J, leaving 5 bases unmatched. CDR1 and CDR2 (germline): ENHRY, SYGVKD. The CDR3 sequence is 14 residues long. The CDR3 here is CAISPGQGHNEQFF. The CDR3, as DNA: TGTGCCATCAGCCCGGGACAGGGTCACAATGAGCAGTTCTTC.

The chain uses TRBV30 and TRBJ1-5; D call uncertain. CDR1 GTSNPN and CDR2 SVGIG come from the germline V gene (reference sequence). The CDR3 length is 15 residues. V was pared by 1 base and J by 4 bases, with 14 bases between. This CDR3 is CAWSGGGPRNQPQHF. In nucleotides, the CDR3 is TGTGCCTGGAGTGGGGGTGGACCCCGGAATCAGCCCCAGCATTTT.

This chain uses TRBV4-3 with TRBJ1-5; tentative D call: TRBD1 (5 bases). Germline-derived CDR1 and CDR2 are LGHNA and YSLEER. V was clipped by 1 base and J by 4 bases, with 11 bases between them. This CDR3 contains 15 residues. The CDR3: CASSQGVGANQPQHF. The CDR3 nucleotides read TGCGCCAGCAGCCAAGGGGTAGGGGCGAATCAGCCCCAGCATTTT.

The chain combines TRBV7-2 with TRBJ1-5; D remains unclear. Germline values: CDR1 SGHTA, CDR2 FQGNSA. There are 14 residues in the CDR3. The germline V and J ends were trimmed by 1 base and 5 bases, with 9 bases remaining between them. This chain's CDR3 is CASSLVEGDQPQHF. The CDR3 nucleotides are TGTGCCAGCAGCTTAGTGGAAGGTGATCAGCCCCAGCATTTT. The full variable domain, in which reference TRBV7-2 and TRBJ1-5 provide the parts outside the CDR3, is GAGVSQSPSNKVTEKGKDVELRCDPISGHTALYWYRQSLGQGLEFLIYFQGNSAPDKSGLPSDRFSAERTGGSVSTLTIQRTQQEDSAVYLCASSLVEGDQPQHFGDGTRLSIL.

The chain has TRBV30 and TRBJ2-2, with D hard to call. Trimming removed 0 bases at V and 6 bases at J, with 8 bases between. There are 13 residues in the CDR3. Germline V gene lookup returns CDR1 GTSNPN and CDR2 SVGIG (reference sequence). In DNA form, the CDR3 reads TGTGCCTGGAGTGTATTTCTCCCCGGGGAGCTGTTTTTT. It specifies CAWSVFLPGELFF.

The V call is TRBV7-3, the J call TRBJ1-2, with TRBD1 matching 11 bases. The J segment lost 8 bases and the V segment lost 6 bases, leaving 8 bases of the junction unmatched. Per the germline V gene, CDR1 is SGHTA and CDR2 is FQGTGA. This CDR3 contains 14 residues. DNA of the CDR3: TGTGCCAGCAGTACCGGGACAGGGGGTTTGGGCTACACCTTC. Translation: CASSTGTGGLGYTF.

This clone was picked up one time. CDR3 region: CASSHGTGDYGYTF. CDR3 DNA: TGTGCCAGCAGCCACGGGACAGGGGACTATGGCTACACCTTC. The chain combines TRBV13 with TRBJ1-2; 10 bases agree with TRBD1. V lost 5 bases and J lost 3; bases outside the gene matches: 3. Germline CDR1 and CDR2: PRHDT and FYEKMQ (reference sequence). The CDR3 loop spans 14 amino acids.

The CDR3 DNA sequence: TGTGCCAGCAGTCCCGGGACTAGCGGCTACGAGCAGTACTTC. Translating it yields CASSPGTSGYEQYF. The genes are TRBV6-5 and TRBJ2-7, with TRBD2 matching 11 bases. Trimming cost V 5 bases and J 3 bases; bases outside gene matches: 3. The germline CDR1 and CDR2 sequences are MNHEY and SVGAGI. The CDR3 extends over 14 amino acids.

For the CDR3, the DNA is TGTGCCACCGCGGACAGGGCGGAGCAGCCCCAGCATTTT. Protein sequence: CATADRAEQPQHF. This chain uses TRBV28 with TRBJ1-5; 8 bases agree with TRBD1. Trimming took 10 bases from V and 7 from J; bases not matched to a gene: 9. The CDR3 loop spans 13 amino acids. Germline CDR1 is MDHEN and CDR2 is SYDVKM.

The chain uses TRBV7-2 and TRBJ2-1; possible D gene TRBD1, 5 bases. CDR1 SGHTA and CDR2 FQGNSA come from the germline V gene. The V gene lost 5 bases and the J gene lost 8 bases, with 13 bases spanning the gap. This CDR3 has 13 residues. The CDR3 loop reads CASSGQSGDEQFF. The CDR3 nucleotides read TGTGCCAGCAGCGGACAAAGTGGGGATGAGCAGTTCTTC.

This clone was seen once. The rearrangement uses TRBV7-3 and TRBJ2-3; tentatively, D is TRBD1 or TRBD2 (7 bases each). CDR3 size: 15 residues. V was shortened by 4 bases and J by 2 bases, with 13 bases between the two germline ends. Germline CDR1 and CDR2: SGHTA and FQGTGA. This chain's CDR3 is CASSSGGQYTDTQYF. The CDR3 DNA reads TGTGCCAGCAGCTCGGGGGGACAGTACACAGATACGCAGTATTTT.

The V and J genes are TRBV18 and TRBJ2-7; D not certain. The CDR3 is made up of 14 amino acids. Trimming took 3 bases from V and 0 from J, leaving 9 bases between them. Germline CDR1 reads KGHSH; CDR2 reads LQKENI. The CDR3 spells CASSPKDGSYEQYF. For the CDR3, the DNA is TGTGCCAGCTCACCGAAGGACGGCTCCTACGAGCAGTACTTC. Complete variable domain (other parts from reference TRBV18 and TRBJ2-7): NAGVMQNPRHLVRRRGQEARLRCSPMKGHSHVYWYRQLPEEGLKFMVYLQKENIIDESGMPKERFSAEFPKEGPSILRIQQVVRGDSAAYFCASSPKDGSYEQYFGPGTRLTVT.

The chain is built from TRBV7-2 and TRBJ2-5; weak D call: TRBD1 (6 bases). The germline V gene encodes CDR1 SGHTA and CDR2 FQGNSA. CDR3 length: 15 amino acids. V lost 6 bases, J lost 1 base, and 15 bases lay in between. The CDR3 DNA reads TGTGCCAGCAGTAGCAGGGGATGGAGCCAAGAGACCCAGTACTTC. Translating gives CASSSRGWSQETQYF.

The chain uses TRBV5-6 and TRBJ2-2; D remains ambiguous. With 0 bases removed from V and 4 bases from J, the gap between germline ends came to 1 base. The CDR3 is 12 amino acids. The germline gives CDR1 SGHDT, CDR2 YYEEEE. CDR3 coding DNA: TGTGCCAGCAGCTTGGCCACCGGGGAGCTGTTTTTT. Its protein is CASSLATGELFF.

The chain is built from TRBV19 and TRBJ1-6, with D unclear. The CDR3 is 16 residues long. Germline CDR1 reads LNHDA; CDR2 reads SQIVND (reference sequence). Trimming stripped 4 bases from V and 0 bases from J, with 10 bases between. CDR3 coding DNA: TGTGCCAGTAGTAACCTGAGGCGCTCCTATAATTCACCCCTCCACTTT. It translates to CASSNLRRSYNSPLHF.

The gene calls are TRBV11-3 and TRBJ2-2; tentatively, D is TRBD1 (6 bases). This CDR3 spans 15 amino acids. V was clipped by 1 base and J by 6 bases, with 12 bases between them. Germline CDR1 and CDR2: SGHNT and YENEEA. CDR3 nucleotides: TGTGCCAGCAGCTTAGGGTCAGGGGCGGCCGGGGAGCTGTTTTTT. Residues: CASSLGSGAAGELFF.